Listed below are T cell receptor beta chains from one sample, sequenced in a study of shared clonotypes between healthy human individuals. The table came from immunoSEQ multiplex PCR; TCRdb's copy has only in-frame clones and leaves some out. The sample contains roughly 1,100,000 clones, 60% to 80% of which appear only once. The sample taken for sequencing was memory CD4+ T cells sorted from blood. These receptors were taken from a man younger than 30 in good health. Both conserved end residues are trimmed from each CDR3.

v_call	j_call	cdr3_length	cdr3_aa
TRBV4-2	TRBJ2-7	11	ASSERKGYEQY
TRBV5-4	TRBJ2-5	12	ASSFFGTEETQY
TRBV28	TRBJ2-5	13	ASSSVRTQQETQY
TRBV7-3	TRBJ1-2	11	ASSSGPQYGYT
TRBV27	TRBJ2-3	12	ASSFIRGTDTQY
TRBV18	TRBJ1-1	11	ASSPMGVGEAF
TRBV6-5	TRBJ2-7	13	ASSYPLARGYEQY
TRBV30	TRBJ2-7	12	AWSALGTVYEQY
TRBV7-2	TRBJ1-5	11	ASSLEINQPQH
TRBV13	TRBJ2-5	10	ASSQLPGGQY
TRBV11-2	TRBJ2-7	13	ASSQTSGGAYEQY
TRBV4-3	TRBJ1-2	13	ASSLDPSPNYGYT
TRBV5-1	TRBJ2-2	14	ASSLAIAGNTGELF
TRBV5-6	TRBJ1-5	13	ASSSGTGGNQPQH
TRBV4-3	TRBJ1-1	11	ASSQDAGTEAF
TRBV7-2	TRBJ1-5	13	ASSHGQRPYQPQH